These 2 T cell receptor beta chains share one sample of origin, sequenced in a study of T cells after yellow fever vaccination. TCRdb used MiXCR to reprocess the 5' RACE reads, holding one entry per CDR3 protein. The data show nearly 550,000 distinct CDR3 sequences, roughly a fifth seen once. Sample: PBMCs, taken 15 days after the yellow fever booster vaccination. The source is a man aged 25-40 years who received the YFV17D yellow fever vaccine.

This clonotype appeared a few times. The chain has TRBV12-3 or TRBV12-4 and TRBJ2-5, with a weak D call TRBD2 (6 bases). The CDR3 extends over 13 amino acids. The V end was cut by 4 bases, the J end by 5 bases, with 11 bases between. CDR3 residues: CASSSPGVETQYF. DNA of the CDR3: TGTGCCAGCAGTTCCCCGGGGGTGGAGACCCAGTACTTC.

This clonotype was counted between two and nine times. The chain recombines TRBV28 with TRBJ2-3, with a weak D call TRBD2 (6 bases). This CDR3 region has 17 residues. Trimming pared 6 bases from V and 3 bases from J, leaving 22 bases between. Germline V CDR1 and CDR2: MDHEN, SYDVKM. In DNA form, the CDR3 reads TGTGCCAGCAGCGTTGGGACTCCCCAACCAAATACAGATACGCAGTATTTT. Translating it yields CASSVGTPQPNTDTQYF.